The sequence of this TCR beta chain was determined in a study of blood T cell repertoires in COVID-19. Germline CDR1 and CDR2: KGHSH and LQKENI. Trimming cost V 0 bases and J 4 bases; bases outside gene matches: 1. The CDR3 is 15 amino acids. How the authors handled the data: Reference gene primers were amplified, and this amplification served to estimate nucleated cell counts. Profiled with immunoSEQ multiplex PCR; TCRdb holds only in-frame clones, not every one. V, J and clone size are taken as reported in that table, and D and trimming were inferred from the DNA itself. The sample consists of about 120,000 clones, about three quarters of them appearing once.

The receptor comes from a woman in her 70s with acute or convalescent COVID-19. Material: peripheral blood. V is TRBV18 and J is TRBJ2-5; 11 positions match TRBD1. CDR3 amino acids: CASSPPGQGGETQYF. In DNA form, the CDR3 reads TGTGCCAGCTCACCACCGGGACAGGGGGGAGAGACCCAGTACTTC.